Each of the 27 T cell receptor beta chains below was sequenced from the same sample in a study of T-cell memory formation after mild COVID-19. Using its own MiXCR run on the 5' RACE reads, TCRdb lists one record per CDR3 protein. The sample records 150,000 or so distinct CDR3 sequences, about 14% being singletons. The sequenced material came from PBMCs or a T cell subset sorted from them (not recorded which). The receptors were sampled from an adult woman who had mild COVID-19 (a few samples of this study predate the infection). Cell type and time point are not known.

V is TRBV6-1 and J is TRBJ1-4; no clear D. Deletions cut 4 bases from V and 8 bases from J, with 17 bases between. Germline-derived CDR1 and CDR2 are MNHNS and SASEGT. CDR3 length: 15 amino acids. The CDR3 nucleotides read TGTGCCAGCAGTGGCGGACGGTTGTTATGGGAAAAACTGTTTTTT. It yields the protein CASSGGRLLWEKLFF.

This clonotype has only a few counts. The V gene is TRBV4-1, the J gene TRBJ2-7; D is ambiguous. CDR3 length: 14 residues. Between the trimmed V and J ends, which lost 1 base and 2 bases, there was a span of 9 bases. Germline CDR1 is MGHRA and CDR2 is YSYEKL. CDR3 sequence: CASSQGRWPYEQYF. CDR3 DNA: TGCGCCAGCAGCCAAGGCAGGTGGCCCTACGAGCAGTACTTC.

This clonotype turned up a few times. V usage is TRBV7-3 and J usage is TRBJ2-2; no definite D call. V was pared by 5 bases and J by 4 bases, with 11 bases between. This CDR3 is built from 14 residues. The V gene's germline CDR1 is SGHTA and CDR2 FQGTGA. The CDR3 protein is CASSLKGGTGELFF. CDR3 nucleotides: TGTGCCAGCAGCCTCAAGGGTGGCACCGGGGAGCTGTTTTTT.

The chain combines TRBV29-1 with TRBJ2-2; TRBD2 matches 12 bases. V shed 5 bases and J 13 bases; nucleotides not matched to a gene: 8. The CDR3 is made up of 13 amino acids. CDR1 and CDR2 from the germline V gene are SQVTM and ANQGSEA. The CDR3 spells CSVKTSGGLGLFF. The CDR3 region has the DNA TGCAGCGTTAAGACTAGCGGGGGCCTTGGGCTGTTTTTT.

The chain joins TRBV7-9 to TRBJ1-1; D is uncertain. Germline assignment: CDR1 SEHNR and CDR2 FQNEAQ (reference sequence). Trimming left V 2 bases short and J 6 bases short, with 13 bases between. This CDR3 region has 14 residues. The CDR3 loop is CASSLSDDVAEAFF. The CDR3 coding sequence is TGTGCCAGCAGCTTATCGGATGACGTTGCTGAAGCTTTCTTT. The entire variable domain, with the rest obtained from reference TRBV7-9 and TRBJ1-1, is as follows: DTGVSQNPRHKITKRGQNVTFRCDPISEHNRLYWYRQTLGQGPEFLTYFQNEAQLEKSRLLSDRFSAERPKGSFSTLEIQRTEQGDSAMYLCASSLSDDVAEAFFGQGTRLTVV.

The chain links TRBV15 to TRBJ2-2, with 10 bases that match TRBD2. The CDR3 sequence is 16 residues long. The V gene's germline CDR1 is LNHNV and CDR2 YYDKDF (reference sequence). Germline trimming cut 0 bases from V and 8 bases from J; bases unmatched to any gene: 6. In nucleotides, the CDR3 is TGTGCCACCAGCAGAGATCGAGAGCGGGAGGGGGGGGAGCTGTTTTTT. As protein: CATSRDREREGGELFF.

This clonotype appeared a few times. CDR3 sequence (DNA): TGTGCCACCAGCCCAGCGGACAGGAGGAGGACTGAAGCTTTCTTT. Protein product: CATSPADRRRTEAFF. The chain has TRBV15 and TRBJ1-1, with 7 nucleotides matching TRBD1. J lost 5 bases, V lost 5 bases, and 11 bases had no gene match. The germline V gene encodes CDR1 LNHNV and CDR2 YYDKDF (reference sequence). This CDR3 has 15 amino acids.

This clonotype turned up a few times. The gene calls are TRBV20-1 and TRBJ2-1; TRBD2 is a possible D gene (5 bases). The CDR3 loop spans 17 amino acids. CDR1 is DFQATT and CDR2 is SNEGSKA in the germline V gene (reference sequence). V was trimmed by 0 bases and J by 0 bases, leaving 15 bases between them. The CDR3 sequence is CSARDRQSGNSYNEQFF. The CDR3 DNA reads TGCAGTGCTAGAGATCGGCAATCGGGAAACTCCTACAATGAGCAGTTCTTC.

V usage is TRBV5-5 and J usage is TRBJ1-1; no reliable D call. Trimming shortened V by 2 bases and J by 0 bases, and 8 bases separated the two germline ends. Germline V gene data show CDR1 as SGHKS and CDR2 as YYEKEE (reference sequence). This CDR3 spans 14 amino acids. The CDR3, as DNA: TGTGCCAGCAGCTTAGGTGTCTTGAACACTGAAGCTTTCTTT. Amino acids: CASSLGVLNTEAFF.

The rearrangement links TRBV2 to TRBJ2-1; 9 bases fit TRBD2. The CDR3 is made up of 15 amino acids. Trimming cost V 2 bases and J 4 bases; bases outside gene matches: 3. Germline loops: CDR1 SNHLY, CDR2 FYNNEI. The CDR3 here is CASSESGRIYNEQFF. The CDR3 coding sequence is TGTGCCAGCAGTGAAAGCGGGAGGATATACAATGAGCAGTTCTTC.

This clonotype was counted only a few times. The J gene is TRBJ2-5, the V gene TRBV12-3 or TRBV12-4; TRBD1 might be the D (5 bases). The CDR3 runs 14 residues. V was trimmed by 4 bases and J by 5 bases, leaving 14 bases between them. The CDR3 loop is CASSSTAPGETQYF. Here the CDR3 DNA reads TGTGCCAGCAGTTCTACAGCCCCAGGGGAGACCCAGTACTTC.

The rearrangement uses TRBV4-1 and TRBJ2-1; either TRBD1 or TRBD2 may supply D (5 bases each). V dropped 0 bases and J dropped 6 bases, with 12 bases sitting between them. The germline gives CDR1 MGHRA, CDR2 YSYEKL. This CDR3 spans 15 amino acids. CDR3 nucleotide sequence: TGCGCCAGCAGCCAAGACCCCGGGGCGGGCAATGAGCAGTTCTTC. Protein product: CASSQDPGAGNEQFF.

This clonotype showed up just a few times. The chain employs TRBV7-3 and TRBJ2-5, with 8 bases identical to TRBD1. The CDR3 covers 14 residues. CDR1 and CDR2 from the germline V gene are SGHTA and FQGTGA. Losses at the gene ends were 5 bases for V and 5 bases for J; bases not matched to a gene: 7. The CDR3 DNA reads as TGTGCCAGCAGCCCTCAGGGGGCCGGCGAGACCCAGTACTTC. Residues: CASSPQGAGETQYF.

This clonotype was counted only a few times. CDR3 loop: CASSHGTSNEQFF. CDR3 sequence (DNA): TGCGCCAGCAGCCACGGGACTAGCAATGAGCAGTTCTTC. The chain has TRBV5-1 and TRBJ2-1, with 8 bases matching TRBD2. Germline V gene data show CDR1 as SGHRS and CDR2 as YFSETQ. This CDR3 spans 13 amino acids. The trim removed 4 bases at V and 6 bases at J, leaving 3 bases unmatched.

In this sample, this clonotype turned up many times. Here the CDR3 reads CASSVEAGGKDTQYF. The CDR3 DNA reads as TGTGCCAGCAGCGTAGAGGCAGGGGGTAAAGATACGCAGTATTTT. This sequence joins TRBV9 and TRBJ2-3; 7 nucleotides match TRBD1. CDR1 and CDR2 (germline): SGDLS, YYNGEE. This CDR3 has 15 amino acids. V dropped 0 bases and J dropped 5; count of bases not matched to a gene: 6.

This clonotype was counted only a few times. This rearrangement joins TRBV9 to TRBJ2-7, with D perhaps matching TRBD2 (6 bases). This CDR3 has 14 residues. The V gene lost 2 bases and the J gene lost 2 bases, with 11 bases spanning the gap. CDR1 is SGDLS, CDR2 YYNGEE, per germline. The CDR3 loop reads CASSVGGTTYEQYF. The DNA of the CDR3 is TGTGCCAGCAGCGTTGGAGGGACCACCTACGAGCAGTACTTC.

This clonotype has only a few counts. The J gene is TRBJ1-3, the V gene TRBV29-1; D gene unclear. Trimming removed 4 bases at V and 3 bases at J, with 19 bases between. Germline V lookup: CDR1 SQVTM, CDR2 ANQGSEA. The CDR3 totals 16 residues. CDR3 coding DNA: TGCAGCGTTGGTCAAGTAGCAGGCGCCTTTGGAAACACCATATATTTT. Amino acid sequence: CSVGQVAGAFGNTIYF. Variable domain in full (rest from reference TRBV29-1 and TRBJ1-3): SAVISQKPSRDICQRGTSLTIQCQVDSQVTMMFWYRQQPGQSLTLIATANQGSEATYESGFVIDKFPISRPNLTFSTLTVSNMSPEDSSIYLCSVGQVAGAFGNTIYFGEGSWLTVV.

This clonotype was observed many times. The chain carries TRBV12-3 or TRBV12-4 and TRBJ2-7; 10 bases match TRBD1. This CDR3 contains 15 residues. With 5 bases clipped from V and 1 base from J, the junction kept 5 bases outside the gene matches. In nucleotides, the CDR3 is TGTGCCAGCAGTCCGGGACAGGGGATTTCCTACGAGCAGTACTTC. Translation gives CASSPGQGISYEQYF.

This clonotype was observed a handful of times. The chain recombines TRBV7-2 with TRBJ2-4; 8 bases agree with TRBD2. J was trimmed by 13 bases and V by 1 base; bases with no gene match: 9. Looked up from germline, CDR1 is SGHTA and CDR2 is FQGNSA. The CDR3 is made up of 14 amino acids. CDR3 DNA: TGTGCCAGCAGCTTAGGGACTAGCATCGCCTCCCAGTACTTC. The encoded protein is CASSLGTSIASQYF.

There are a few counts of this clonotype. The chain is built from TRBV7-6 and TRBJ2-1; 9 nucleotides align to TRBD2. The germline V gene encodes CDR1 SGHVS and CDR2 FNYEAQ. V lost 1 base and J lost 7; bases outside the gene matches: 11. CDR3 size: 17 residues. The CDR3 is CASSLGALAGGVNEQFF. The DNA of the CDR3 is TGTGCCAGCAGCTTAGGGGCACTAGCGGGTGGGGTGAATGAGCAGTTCTTC.

This clonotype was seen more than once but under ten times. CDR3 in amino acids: CASSQGTYSYEQYF. Here the CDR3 DNA reads TGCGCCAGCAGCCAGGGAACATACTCCTACGAGCAGTACTTC. The rearrangement joins TRBV4-3 to TRBJ2-7; D is unresolved. From germline, CDR1 is LGHNA and CDR2 YSLEER. V shed 3 bases and J shed 0 bases, with 9 bases lying between them. This CDR3 contains 14 residues.

This clonotype has more than one count but fewer than ten. The chain uses TRBV2 and TRBJ2-2; no reliable D call. Germline lookup yields CDR1 SNHLY and CDR2 FYNNEI. The CDR3 consists of 14 residues. V shed 5 bases and J shed 7 bases, with 14 bases lying between them. As DNA, the CDR3 is TGTGCCAGCAGTAGATCCTACCAAGGCGGGGAGCTGTTTTTT. It specifies CASSRSYQGGELFF.

The chain is built from TRBV5-1 and TRBJ1-4, with no clear D. V lost 0 bases and J lost 4, with 13 bases in between. CDR3 size: 16 residues. Per the germline V gene, CDR1 is SGHRS and CDR2 is YFSETQ. The CDR3 DNA reads TGCGCCAGCAGCTTGGGGCGGGCGTCTGTTAATGAAAAACTGTTTTTT. Protein product: CASSLGRASVNEKLFF.

The chain couples TRBV4-2 to TRBJ2-4; D is undetermined. The V end was cut by 0 bases, the J end by 1 base, with 7 bases between. Germline-derived CDR1 and CDR2 are LGHNA and YNFKEQ. The CDR3 spans 15 residues. Here the CDR3 reads CASSQDLDAKNIQYF. In DNA form, the CDR3 reads TGTGCCAGCAGCCAAGACCTGGATGCCAAAAACATTCAGTACTTC.

This clonotype was observed a few times. The chain recombines TRBV7-2 with TRBJ2-1; 7 bases agree with TRBD2. V dropped 3 bases and J dropped 2; count of bases not matched to a gene: 1. The germline V gene encodes CDR1 SGHTA and CDR2 FQGNSA. CDR3 size: 14 residues. The CDR3 DNA reads TGTGCCAGCAGCTTGACTAGCCCCTACAATGAGCAGTTCTTC. Amino acids: CASSLTSPYNEQFF.

The chain has TRBV20-1 and TRBJ2-1; possibly TRBD1 for D (5 bases). Germline V gene lookup returns CDR1 DFQATT and CDR2 SNEGSKA (reference sequence). Deletions cut 0 bases from V and 1 base from J, with 13 bases between. The CDR3 is 16 residues long. The CDR3 DNA follows: TGCAGTGCTAGAGACCTGGACACCGGATCCTACAATGAGCAGTTCTTC. Encoded protein: CSARDLDTGSYNEQFF.

This clonotype has just a few counts. The V gene is TRBV9, the J gene TRBJ2-7, with TRBD1 matching 9 bases. V gave up 0 bases and J gave up 5 bases; unmatched junction bases: 6. CDR1 is SGDLS and CDR2 is YYNGEE in the germline V gene. The CDR3 extends over 15 amino acids. CDR3 nucleotide sequence: TGTGCCAGCAGCGTAGCTGGGACAGGGCTAGACGAGCAGTACTTC. Protein product: CASSVAGTGLDEQYF.